This T cell receptor beta chain emerged from a study of blood T cell repertoires in COVID-19. Study details: From the United States, Italy and Spain came samples of acute and convalescent COVID-19. Nucleic acid was either cDNA or gDNA, and it came from T cells, B-cell-depleted T cells, or PBMCs.

Cohorts were determined from participant-reported clinical history. Symptom resolution, clearance, or two negative PCRs marked donors in Cohort 3 as recovered. The CDR3 runs 15 residues. V was trimmed by 0 bases and J by 1 base, leaving 11 bases between them. In germline, CDR1 is SGDLS, CDR2 YYNGEE. The data were produced by immunoSEQ multiplex PCR, yet TCRdb's version contains in-frame clones alone and is incomplete. The sample yields around 250,000 clones, more than 75% seen once. J is TRBJ2-7 and V is TRBV9, with TRBD2 as a possible D gene (5 bases). The sequencing input was PBMCs or T cells enriched from blood (not recorded which). This clonotype originated in a woman in her fifties or sixties who had recovered from COVID-19. The CDR3 nucleotides read TGTGCCAGCAGCGTAGGCGGGCTAGTTTCCTACGAGCAGTACTTC. Its translation: CASSVGGLVSYEQYF.